This T cell receptor (beta chain) appears in the sequencing data of a study of T-cell reconstitution after alpha-beta-depleted transplantation in children. Study results and caveats: At the one-year point after transplant, T-cell counts and TCRbeta diversity were found to come mostly from T cells that had been newly produced. After transplant, high TCRbeta diversity at day 60 in some patients arose from surviving recipient T cells and thymic progenitors. Alpha-beta T cells present about two months after transplant were reported to originate from several hundred expanded graft clones.

Points on this clonotype: The target antigen is unknown.

For TCRbeta, the library was prepared with unique molecular identifiers. MiXCR was run by TCRdb on the PCR reads, yielding one entry per CDR3 protein. The top ten hold 30% to 40% of the sample, which has about 610,000 distinct CDR3 sequences, about a quarter seen once. Sequenced here: PBMCs, sampled before TCRalphabeta/CD19-depleted stem cell transplant. This TCR was recovered from a boy less than two years old with Wiskott-Aldrich syndrome, due to receive a stem cell transplant.

The CDR3 region is CASSNLRGAKHSPLHF. The DNA of the CDR3 is TGTGCCAGCAGTAACCTCCGGGGGGCTAAACATTCACCCCTCCACTTT. The chain links TRBV28 to TRBJ1-6; maybe TRBD1 (6 bases). The V end lost 5 bases, the J end lost 8 bases, and 19 bases lay between the germline ends. Germline-derived CDR1 and CDR2 are MDHEN and SYDVKM. This CDR3 has 16 residues.